This T cell receptor (beta chain) was sequenced in a study of blood T cell repertoires in COVID-19 (dated by TCRdb to the early 2020s). Concerning the study at large: Samples covering the acute and convalescent phases of COVID-19 were provided by collaborators in the United States, Italy and Spain. The material from the prospective study consisted of cDNA or gDNA derived from T cells, B-cell-depleted T cells, or PBMCs. The dataset comprised deeply sampled blood TCRbeta repertoires from subjects exposed to, actively infected with, or recovered from COVID-19. The repertoires were made available in a free public database intended to serve as a resource for research on the immune response to SARS-CoV-2. Samples were obtained from the ongoing ImmuneRACE study (first 160 participants) and from 1,254 subjects provided by 6 global collaborators. The sample metadata nearly always contained a de-identified subject ID, COVID-19 status, age in years and sex. Where available, HLA class I and class II types were taken from metadata supplied by the sample provider and were not determined by assay-based typing.

With regard to this clone: The antigen this receptor binds is unknown. No base quality information exists; no much larger clone differs at one position.

Participants in the prospective study were aged roughly 18 to 89 years, lived in more than 20 United States geographic areas, and enrolled through a virtual design. To assign participants to cohorts, the prospective study relied on clinical history that participants themselves reported in a screening survey and a study questionnaire. For ImmuneRACE Cohort 3, a participant was defined as recovered based on two consecutive negative NP/OP PCR tests, clearance by a healthcare professional, or resolution of symptoms. Mobile phlebotomists in the prospective study collected whole blood, serum and a nasopharyngeal or oropharyngeal swab from every participant. Prospective study participants could optionally give additional blood draws and questionnaires over an approximately 2-month period. Before DNA extraction, prospective study blood samples were shipped either frozen or at room temperature. Spanning cysteine to phenylalanine, the CDR3 consists of 14 amino acids. Of the read, only the CDR3 DNA is kept; its 42 bases are in frame from base 1. CDR1 and CDR2, per the germline V gene (reference sequence), are SEHNR and FQNEAQ. At the junction V is shortened by 1 base and J by 8 bases, with 11 bases in between.

TCRbeta CDR3 regions were amplified from genomic DNA using the immunoSEQ Assay, a bias-controlled multiplex PCR. As for the authors' bioinformatics: The number of nucleated cells in each sample was estimated from the amplification of reference gene primers within the assay. To quantify the absolute abundance of each unique TCRbeta CDR3 rearrangement, sequence reads were collapsed and filtered. For each sample, productive Simpson clonality was calculated by taking the square root of Simpson's diversity index across productive rearrangements. TCRdb took this table from immuneACCESS and kept in-frame rearrangements with V and J called. Such tables lack part of the clones; where checked against another copy, unresolved V genes explain under half of the gap, and the rest is unexplained. That table furnishes V, J and clone size, whereas the DNA furnished D and trimming. This sample holds about 180,000 clones; roughly 88% were observed only once. The top ten hold approximately 9.4% of the sample.

Overall study outcomes, separate from this receptor: The quantity of clinical and demographic metadata differed by source and by participant and was supplied without curation.

Sequenced material: PBMCs or T cells enriched from blood (not recorded which). The receptor comes from a woman aged 18 to 35 who had recovered from COVID-19. The V and J segments used are TRBV7-9 and TRBJ1-4; the D region possibly corresponds to TRBD1 (5 bases align). DNA sequence: TGTGCCAGCAGCTTAGTGGGGCTCGGGGAAAAACTGTTTTTT. This gives the protein CASSLVGLGEKLFF.